This TCR beta chain was obtained from a study of CD8 T cells in ankylosing spondylitis. The TCR beta libraries were generated through quantitative 5'-RACE incorporating molecular barcodes. Each CDR3 protein gets one entry after TCRdb re-called the 5' RACE reads with MiXCR. Of roughly 230,000 distinct CDR3 sequences in the sample, roughly 10% were seen once. This clonotype showed up many times. The antigen is unknown. Findings and limits, study-wide: One TCR beta motif, made up of seven to nine highly homologous variants, appeared characteristic of ankylosing spondylitis blood. Past studies reported some motif variants in reactive arthritis synovial fluid and blood. As reported, disease-linked clones showed significant enrichment in matched ankylosing spondylitis synovial fluid.

Sequences were obtained from blood, either unsorted or a sorted T cell fraction (not recorded which). The source is a male donor with ankylosing spondylitis or in good health (not recorded which).

CDR3 DNA sequence: TGCAGTGCGTCAACTAGCGCCCCTTACAATGAGCAGTTCTTC. This gives the protein CSASTSAPYNEQFF. The rearrangement links TRBV20-1 to TRBJ2-1; TRBD2 matches 7 bases. The germline V gene has CDR1 DFQATT and CDR2 SNEGSKA (reference sequence). This CDR3 is 14 amino acids long. Trimming took 6 bases from V and 4 from J; bases not matched to a gene: 9.